This TCR beta chain comes out of a study of regulatory T cells in long-lasting Graves disease. Study overall: The definition of persistent Graves' disease was over 5 years of antithyroid drugs with positive TSH receptor antibodies. Study-level findings and limits: TCR diversity in persistent Graves' patients was below that of newly diagnosed ones.

Researchers made TCR beta libraries by using iRepertoire HTBI primers and running Arm-PCR on CDR3 regions. MiXCR, applied by TCRdb to the multiplex PCR reads, yields one record per CDR3 protein. The sample lists hundreds of thousands of distinct CDR3 sequences, about 22% occurring once. This clonotype was seen ten or more times. As yet, its antigen is unknown. Documented time point: persistent/refractory GD, antithyroid drugs over 5 years with positive TRAb. PBMC-derived RNA was used for the TCR library. Trimming cost V 5 bases and J 3 bases, with 12 bases left between them. Looked up from germline, CDR1 is SGDLS and CDR2 is YYNGEE. CDR3 length equals 14 residues.

The clonotype comes from a female donor with Graves disease. The chain recombines TRBV9 with TRBJ1-5; perhaps TRBD1 as D (6 bases). The specimen comprised peripheral blood mononuclear cells (PBMCs), sampled when the disease was refractory, from a patient treated with antithyroid drugs. The CDR3 reads CASSAQGNNQPQHF. The CDR3 DNA follows: TGTGCCAGCAGTGCCCAGGGGAACAATCAGCCCCAGCATTTT.